This TCR beta chain is drawn from a study of cytomegalovirus exposure and HLA in healthy donors. CDR3 length: 18 amino acids. V lost 4 bases and J lost 5; bases outside the gene matches: 15. Germline lookup yields CDR1 SGHNT and CDR2 YYREEE (reference sequence). Study-level points and caveats: The study listed approximately 160 cytomegalovirus-associated TCR beta chains.

13 Jbeta primers and 60 Vbeta primers were used for the PCR. TCRdb's copy holds only in-frame clones and misses some; the assay was immunoSEQ multiplex PCR. The top ten clones hold under 3% of a sample with a few hundred thousand clones, roughly 70% of them seen once. Note on this clone: Its antigen is not identified.

The sequence came from a female donor in good health and CMV-seronegative. V and J are TRBV5-4 and TRBJ2-2; 9 positions match TRBD2. Input material: PBMCs. CDR3: CASSRTISGSTRTGELFF. The CDR3 DNA is TGTGCCAGCAGCCGGACGATTAGCGGGAGTACTAGGACCGGGGAGCTGTTTTTT.